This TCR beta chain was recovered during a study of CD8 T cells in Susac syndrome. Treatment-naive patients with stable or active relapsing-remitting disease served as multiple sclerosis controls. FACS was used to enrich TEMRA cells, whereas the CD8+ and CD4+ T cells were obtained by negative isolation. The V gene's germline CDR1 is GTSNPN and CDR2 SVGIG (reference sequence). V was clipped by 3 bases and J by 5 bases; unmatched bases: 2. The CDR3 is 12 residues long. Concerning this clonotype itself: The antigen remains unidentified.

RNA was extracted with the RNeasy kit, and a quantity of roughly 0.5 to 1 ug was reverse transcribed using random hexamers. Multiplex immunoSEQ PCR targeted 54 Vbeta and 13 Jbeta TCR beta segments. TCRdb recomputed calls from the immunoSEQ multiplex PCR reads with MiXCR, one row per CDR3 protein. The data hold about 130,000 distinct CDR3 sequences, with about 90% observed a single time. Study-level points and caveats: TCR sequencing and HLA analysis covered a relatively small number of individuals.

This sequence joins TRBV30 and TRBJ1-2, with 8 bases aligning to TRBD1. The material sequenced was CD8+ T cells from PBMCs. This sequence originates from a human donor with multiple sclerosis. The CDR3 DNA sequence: TGTGCCTGGAGGGACAGGGTTTATGGCTACACCTTC. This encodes CAWRDRVYGYTF.